The entry below gives a single TCR beta chain sequence along with its context. Its specificity is not known. Germline-derived CDR1 and CDR2 are DFQATT and SNEGSKA (reference sequence). With 5 bases removed from V and 5 bases from J, the gap between germline ends came to 13 bases. This CDR3 comprises 14 residues. The data were taken from a study of post-analysis software for immune sequencing data. Findings and caveats of the study: Patients used about 5 TRBV segments, including TRBV5-6, TRBV5-1 and TRBV20-1, more often than controls. By F measure, samples from a shared preparation batch strongly co-clustered.

TCR beta cDNA libraries had unique molecular identifiers. TCRdb re-analysed the PCR reads in MiXCR, keeping a single row per CDR3 protein. Among about 180,000 distinct CDR3 sequences listed, approximately 30% were seen once. The source of this sequence is a girl between 5 and 17 years old with multiple sclerosis. The V and J genes are TRBV20-1 and TRBJ1-6; D is possibly TRBD1 (5 bases). The sequenced sample consisted of blood. The CDR3 sequence: CSARGSRNNSPLHF. The DNA for the CDR3 is TGCAGTGCTCGGGGGTCCAGGAATAATTCACCCCTCCACTTT.